The 7 T cell receptor beta chains presented below share a single source sample, sequenced in a study of T cells in Graves' hyperthyroidism and ophthalmopathy. The TCR beta CDR3 regions underwent amplification using RNA transcripts as the source. TCR CDR3 underwent first-round RT-PCR with the HTBI primer set. TCRdb independently ran MiXCR on the multiplex PCR reads; one entry per CDR3 protein. Of about 610,000 distinct CDR3 sequences listed, roughly 14% are singletons. The sequenced sample consisted of blood. The receptors originated from a woman between 40 and 55 years old with Graves' ophthalmopathy.

In this sample, this clonotype turned up a few times. V is TRBV7-3 and J is TRBJ2-2, with D maybe TRBD2 (6 bases). V was cut by 3 bases and J by 6 bases, with 17 bases left in between. Germline loops: CDR1 SGHTA, CDR2 FQGTGA. The CDR3 loop spans 16 amino acids. The CDR3 region has the DNA TGTGCCAGCAGCTTGAAGGGAAGGCGGGACCCCGGGGAGCTGTTTTTT. It translates to CASSLKGRRDPGELFF.

This clonotype was counted between two and nine times. The chain has TRBV20-1 and TRBJ2-2, with TRBD1 matching 7 bases. Germline loops: CDR1 DFQATT, CDR2 SNEGSKA (reference sequence). The V and J ends lost 7 bases and 1 base, in that order; junction bases with no gene match: 9. The CDR3 runs 15 residues. The CDR3 DNA reads as TGCAGTGTCTTGCCGGGACAGAAGAACACCGGGGAGCTGTTTTTT. Its protein product is CSVLPGQKNTGELFF.

This clonotype has at least ten counts. The chain employs TRBV28 and TRBJ1-1; D is unclear. Germline V gives CDR1 MDHEN, CDR2 SYDVKM. V dropped 0 bases and J dropped 2 bases, with 7 bases sitting between them. The CDR3 spans 14 residues. The CDR3 bases are TGTGCCAGCAGTTTATGGGGAGGAAACACTGAAGCTTTCTTT. Its protein is CASSLWGGNTEAFF. The complete variable domain, with remaining parts taken from reference TRBV28 and TRBJ1-1, reads DVKVTQSSRYLVKRTGEKVFLECVQDMDHENMFWYRQDPGLGLRLIYFSYDVKMKEKGDIPEGYSVSREKKERFSLILESASTNQTSMYLCASSLWGGNTEAFFGQGTRLTVV.

At least ten counts were recorded for this clonotype. The V call is TRBV24-1, the J call TRBJ2-7; D is tentatively TRBD1 or TRBD2 (5 bases each). The CDR3 is 15 residues long. Germline V gene data show CDR1 as KGHDR and CDR2 as SFDVKD. Trimming left V 4 bases short and J 4 bases short, with 16 bases between. The CDR3 is CATSEDGAAGYEQYF. DNA of the CDR3: TGTGCCACCAGTGAGGACGGGGCTGCGGGTTACGAGCAGTACTTC.

This clonotype has ten or more counts. This chain joins TRBV6-5 and TRBJ2-2; 7 nucleotides line up with TRBD1. This CDR3 has 15 residues. In germline, CDR1 is MNHEY, CDR2 SVGAGI. The V and J ends lost 4 bases and 5 bases, in that order; junction bases with no gene match: 7. The CDR3 bases are TGTGCCAGCAGTTCCCGGCAGGGGGAGACCGGGGAGCTGTTTTTT. This gives the protein CASSSRQGETGELFF.

The chain employs TRBV28 and TRBJ1-2, with unresolved D. CDR3 length equals 14 residues. The V gene's germline CDR1 is MDHEN and CDR2 SYDVKM. Trimming removed 2 bases from V and 5 bases from J, with 12 bases in between. The CDR3 reads CASSLEVRYYGYTF. CDR3 DNA sequence: TGTGCCAGCAGTTTAGAGGTCAGATATTATGGCTACACCTTC.

The table lists this clonotype with a few counts. The chain combines TRBV6-1 with TRBJ1-2; D is perhaps TRBD1 (5 bases). The CDR3 extends over 14 amino acids. CDR1 is MNHNS and CDR2 is SASEGT in the germline V gene. The V end lost 2 bases, the J end lost 4 bases, and 11 bases lay between the germline ends. The CDR3 here is CASSEQVTVYGYTF. In DNA form, the CDR3 reads TGTGCCAGCAGTGAACAGGTGACAGTCTATGGCTACACCTTC.